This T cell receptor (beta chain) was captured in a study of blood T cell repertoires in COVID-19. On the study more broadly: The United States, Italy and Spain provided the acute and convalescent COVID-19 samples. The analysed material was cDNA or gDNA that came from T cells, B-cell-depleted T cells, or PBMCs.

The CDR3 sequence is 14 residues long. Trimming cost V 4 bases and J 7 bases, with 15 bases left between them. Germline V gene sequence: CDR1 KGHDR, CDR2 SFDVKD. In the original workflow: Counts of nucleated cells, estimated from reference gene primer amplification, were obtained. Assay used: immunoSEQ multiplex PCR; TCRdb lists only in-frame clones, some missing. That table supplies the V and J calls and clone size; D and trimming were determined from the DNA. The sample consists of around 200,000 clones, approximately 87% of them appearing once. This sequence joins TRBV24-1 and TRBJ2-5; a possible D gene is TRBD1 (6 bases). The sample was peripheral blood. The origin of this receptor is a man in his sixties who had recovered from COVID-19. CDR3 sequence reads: CATSDPDRFGTQYF. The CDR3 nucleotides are TGTGCCACCAGTGACCCCGACAGGTTCGGGACCCAGTACTTC.